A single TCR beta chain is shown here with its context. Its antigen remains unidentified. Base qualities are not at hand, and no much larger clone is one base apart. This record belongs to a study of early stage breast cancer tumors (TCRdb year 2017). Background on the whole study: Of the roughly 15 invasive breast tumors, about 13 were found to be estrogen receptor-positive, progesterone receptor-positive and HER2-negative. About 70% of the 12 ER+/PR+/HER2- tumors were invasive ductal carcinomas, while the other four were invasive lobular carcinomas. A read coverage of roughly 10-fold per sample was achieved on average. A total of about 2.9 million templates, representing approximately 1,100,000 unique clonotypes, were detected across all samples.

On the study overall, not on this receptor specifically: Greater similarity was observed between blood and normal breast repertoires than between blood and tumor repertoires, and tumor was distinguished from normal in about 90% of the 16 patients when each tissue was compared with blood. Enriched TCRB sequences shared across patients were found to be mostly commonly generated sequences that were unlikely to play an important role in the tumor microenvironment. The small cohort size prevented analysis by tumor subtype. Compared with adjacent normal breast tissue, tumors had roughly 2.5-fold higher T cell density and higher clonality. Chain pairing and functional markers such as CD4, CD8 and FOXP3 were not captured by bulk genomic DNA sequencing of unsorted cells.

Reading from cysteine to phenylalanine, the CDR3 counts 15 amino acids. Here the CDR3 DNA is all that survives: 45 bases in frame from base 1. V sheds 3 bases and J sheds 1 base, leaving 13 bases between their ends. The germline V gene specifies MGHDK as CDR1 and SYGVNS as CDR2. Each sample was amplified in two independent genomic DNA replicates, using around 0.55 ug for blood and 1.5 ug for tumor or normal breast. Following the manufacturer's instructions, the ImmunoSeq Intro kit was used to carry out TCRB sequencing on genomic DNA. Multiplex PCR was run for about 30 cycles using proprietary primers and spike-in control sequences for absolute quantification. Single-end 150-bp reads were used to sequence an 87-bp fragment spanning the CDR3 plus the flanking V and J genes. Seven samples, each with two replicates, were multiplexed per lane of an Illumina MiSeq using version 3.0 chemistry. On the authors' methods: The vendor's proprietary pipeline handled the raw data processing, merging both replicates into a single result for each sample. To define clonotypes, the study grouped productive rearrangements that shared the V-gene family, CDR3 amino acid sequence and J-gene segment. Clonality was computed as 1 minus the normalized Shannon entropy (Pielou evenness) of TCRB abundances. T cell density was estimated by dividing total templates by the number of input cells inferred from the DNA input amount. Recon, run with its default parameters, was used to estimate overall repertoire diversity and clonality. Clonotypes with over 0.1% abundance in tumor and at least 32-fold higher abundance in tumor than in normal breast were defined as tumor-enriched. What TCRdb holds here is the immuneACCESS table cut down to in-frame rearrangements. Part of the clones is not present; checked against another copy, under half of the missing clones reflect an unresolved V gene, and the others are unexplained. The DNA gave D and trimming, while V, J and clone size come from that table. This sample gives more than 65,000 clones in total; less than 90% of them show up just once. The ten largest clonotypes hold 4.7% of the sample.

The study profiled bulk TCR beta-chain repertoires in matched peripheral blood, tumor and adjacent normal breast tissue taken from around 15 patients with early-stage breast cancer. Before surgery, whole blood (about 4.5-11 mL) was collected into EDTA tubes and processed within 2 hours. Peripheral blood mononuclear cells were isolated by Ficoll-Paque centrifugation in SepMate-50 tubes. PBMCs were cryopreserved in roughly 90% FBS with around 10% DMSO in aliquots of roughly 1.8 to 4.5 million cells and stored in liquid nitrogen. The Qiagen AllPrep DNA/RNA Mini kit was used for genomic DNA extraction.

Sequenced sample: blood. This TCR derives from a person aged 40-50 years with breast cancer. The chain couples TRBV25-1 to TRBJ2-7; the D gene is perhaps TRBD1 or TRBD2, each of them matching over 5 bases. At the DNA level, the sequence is TGTGCCAGCAGTGATTTGGGTGGGGGTTCCTACGAGCAGTACTTC. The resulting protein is CASSDLGGGSYEQYF.